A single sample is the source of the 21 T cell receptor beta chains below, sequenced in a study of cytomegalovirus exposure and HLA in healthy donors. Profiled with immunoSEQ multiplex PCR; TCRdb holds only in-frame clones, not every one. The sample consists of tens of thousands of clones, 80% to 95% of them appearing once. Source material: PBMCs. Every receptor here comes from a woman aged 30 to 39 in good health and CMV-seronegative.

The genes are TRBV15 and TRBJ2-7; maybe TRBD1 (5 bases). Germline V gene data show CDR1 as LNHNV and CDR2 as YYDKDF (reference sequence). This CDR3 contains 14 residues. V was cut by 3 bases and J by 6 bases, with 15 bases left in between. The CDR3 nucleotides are TGTGCCACCAGCAGCCGACAGCTCCGGTCCGAGCAGTACTTC. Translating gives CATSSRQLRSEQYF.

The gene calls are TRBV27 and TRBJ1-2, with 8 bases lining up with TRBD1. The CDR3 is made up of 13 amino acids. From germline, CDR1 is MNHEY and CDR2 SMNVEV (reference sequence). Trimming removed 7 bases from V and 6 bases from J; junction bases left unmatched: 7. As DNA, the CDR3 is TGTGCCAGCACTACTGGGACAGGCAATGGCTACACCTTC. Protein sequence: CASTTGTGNGYTF.

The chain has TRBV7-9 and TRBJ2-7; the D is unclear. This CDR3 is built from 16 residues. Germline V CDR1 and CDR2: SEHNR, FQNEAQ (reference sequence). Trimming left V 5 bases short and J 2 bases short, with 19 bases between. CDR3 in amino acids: CASSPRVGPTTYEQYF. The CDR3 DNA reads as TGTGCCAGCAGCCCCCGTGTCGGCCCAACTACCTACGAGCAGTACTTC. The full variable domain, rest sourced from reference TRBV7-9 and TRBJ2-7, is DTGVSQNPRHKITKRGQNVTFRCDPISEHNRLYWYRQTLGQGPEFLTYFQNEAQLEKSRLLSDRFSAERPKGSFSTLEIQRTEQGDSAMYLCASSPRVGPTTYEQYFGPGTRLTVT.

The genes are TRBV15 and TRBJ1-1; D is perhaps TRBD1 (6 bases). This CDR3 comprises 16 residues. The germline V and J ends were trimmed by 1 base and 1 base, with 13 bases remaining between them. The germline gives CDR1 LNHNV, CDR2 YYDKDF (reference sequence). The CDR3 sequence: CATSRGGRQANTEAFF. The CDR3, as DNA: TGTGCCACCAGCAGAGGGGGGAGACAGGCGAACACTGAAGCTTTCTTT.

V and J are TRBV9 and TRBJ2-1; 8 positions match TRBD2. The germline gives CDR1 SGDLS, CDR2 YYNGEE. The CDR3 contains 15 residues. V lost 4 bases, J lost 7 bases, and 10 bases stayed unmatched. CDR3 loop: CASSPQSGSGNEQFF. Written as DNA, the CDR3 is TGTGCCAGCAGCCCCCAGAGCGGGAGTGGGAATGAGCAGTTCTTC.

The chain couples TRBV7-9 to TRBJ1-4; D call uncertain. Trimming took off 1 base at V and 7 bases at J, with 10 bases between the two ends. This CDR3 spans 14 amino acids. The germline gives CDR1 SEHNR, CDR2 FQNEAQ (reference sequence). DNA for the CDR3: TGTGCCAGCAGCTTAGATACAGATACTGAAAAACTGTTTTTT. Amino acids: CASSLDTDTEKLFF.

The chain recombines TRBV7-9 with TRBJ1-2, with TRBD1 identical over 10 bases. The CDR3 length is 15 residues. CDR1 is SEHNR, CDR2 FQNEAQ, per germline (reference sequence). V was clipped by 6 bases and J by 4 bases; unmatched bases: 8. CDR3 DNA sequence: TGTGCCAGCAGTTTCGGGACAGGGGAACCCTATGGCTACACCTTC. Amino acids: CASSFGTGEPYGYTF.

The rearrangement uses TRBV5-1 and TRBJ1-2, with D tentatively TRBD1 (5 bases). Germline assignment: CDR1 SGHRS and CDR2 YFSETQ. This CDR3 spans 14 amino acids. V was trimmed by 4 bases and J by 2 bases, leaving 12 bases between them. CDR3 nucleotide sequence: TGCGCCAGCAGCGGGGGGTTACTAAACTATGGCTACACCTTC. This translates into CASSGGLLNYGYTF.

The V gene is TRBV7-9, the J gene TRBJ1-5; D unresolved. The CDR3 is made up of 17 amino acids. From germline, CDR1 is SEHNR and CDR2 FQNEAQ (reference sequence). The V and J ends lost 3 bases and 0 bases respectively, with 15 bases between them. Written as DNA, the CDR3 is TGTGCCAGCAGCTTCTCCGGGTCAGCACTTAGCAATCAGCCCCAGCATTTT. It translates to CASSFSGSALSNQPQHF.

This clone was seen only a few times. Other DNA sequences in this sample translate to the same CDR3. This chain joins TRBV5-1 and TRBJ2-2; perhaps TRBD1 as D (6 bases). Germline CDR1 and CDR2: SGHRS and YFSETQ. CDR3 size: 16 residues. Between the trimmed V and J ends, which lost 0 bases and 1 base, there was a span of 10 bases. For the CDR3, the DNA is TGCGCCAGCAGCTTGGTACCAGGGGAGAACACCGGGGAGCTGTTTTTT. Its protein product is CASSLVPGENTGELFF.

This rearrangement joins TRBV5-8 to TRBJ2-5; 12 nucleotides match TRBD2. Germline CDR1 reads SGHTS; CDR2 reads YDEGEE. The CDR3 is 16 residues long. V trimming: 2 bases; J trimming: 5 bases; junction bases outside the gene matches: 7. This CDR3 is CASSFKTSGRSETQYF. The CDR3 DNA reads TGTGCCAGCAGCTTTAAGACTAGCGGGAGAAGTGAGACCCAGTACTTC.

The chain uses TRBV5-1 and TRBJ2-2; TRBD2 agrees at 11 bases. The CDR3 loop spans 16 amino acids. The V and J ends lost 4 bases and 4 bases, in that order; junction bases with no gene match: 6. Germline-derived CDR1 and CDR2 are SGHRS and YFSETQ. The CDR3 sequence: CASSELAGDRTGELFF. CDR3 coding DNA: TGCGCCAGCAGCGAACTAGCGGGAGATCGCACCGGGGAGCTGTTTTTT.

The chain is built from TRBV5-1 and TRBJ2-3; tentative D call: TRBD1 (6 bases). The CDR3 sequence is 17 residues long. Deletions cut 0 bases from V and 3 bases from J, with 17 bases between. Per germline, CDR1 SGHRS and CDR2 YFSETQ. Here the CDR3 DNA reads TGCGCCAGCAGCTTGGGCGTCAGGGGATTAGGAACAGATACGCAGTATTTT. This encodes CASSLGVRGLGTDTQYF.

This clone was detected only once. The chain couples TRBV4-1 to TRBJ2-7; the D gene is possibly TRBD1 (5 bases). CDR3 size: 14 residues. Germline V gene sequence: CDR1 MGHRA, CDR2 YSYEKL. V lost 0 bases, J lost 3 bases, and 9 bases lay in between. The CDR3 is CASSQDQGFYEQYF. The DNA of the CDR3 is TGCGCCAGCAGCCAAGACCAGGGATTCTACGAGCAGTACTTC.

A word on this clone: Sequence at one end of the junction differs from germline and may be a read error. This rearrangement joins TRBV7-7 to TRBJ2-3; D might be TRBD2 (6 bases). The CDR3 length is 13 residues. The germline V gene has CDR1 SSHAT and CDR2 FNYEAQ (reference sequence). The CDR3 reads CASSPDYTDTQYF. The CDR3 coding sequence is TGTGCTAGCAGCCCGGACTACACAGATACGCAGTATTTT.

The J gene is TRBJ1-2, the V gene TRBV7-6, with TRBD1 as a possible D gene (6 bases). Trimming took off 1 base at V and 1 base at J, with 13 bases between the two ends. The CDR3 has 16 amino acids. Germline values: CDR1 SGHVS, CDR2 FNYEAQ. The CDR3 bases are TGTGCCAGCAGCTTAGGGAGCGGGGGCGGTAACTATGGCTACACCTTC. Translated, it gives CASSLGSGGGNYGYTF.

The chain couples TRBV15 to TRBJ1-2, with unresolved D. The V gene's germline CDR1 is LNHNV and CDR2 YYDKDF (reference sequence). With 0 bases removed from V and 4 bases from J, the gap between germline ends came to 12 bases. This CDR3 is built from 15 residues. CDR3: CATSREIGRGYGYTF. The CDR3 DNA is TGTGCCACCAGCAGAGAAATTGGACGGGGCTATGGCTACACCTTC.

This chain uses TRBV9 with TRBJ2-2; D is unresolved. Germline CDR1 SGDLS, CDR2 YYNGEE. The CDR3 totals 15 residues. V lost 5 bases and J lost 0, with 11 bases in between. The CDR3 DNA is TGTGCCAGCAGGAACGAGGCGACGAACACCGGGGAGCTGTTTTTT. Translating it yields CASRNEATNTGELFF.

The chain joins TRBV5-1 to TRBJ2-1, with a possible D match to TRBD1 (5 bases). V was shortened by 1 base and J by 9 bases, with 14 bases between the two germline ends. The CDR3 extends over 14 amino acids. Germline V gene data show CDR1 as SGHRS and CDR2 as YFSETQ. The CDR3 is CASSLSRAAAEQFF. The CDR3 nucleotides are TGCGCCAGCAGCTTGTCCAGGGCTGCGGCTGAGCAGTTCTTC.

The CDR3 reads CASSPGGGREKLFF. For the CDR3, the DNA is TGTGCCAGCAGTCCAGGCGGGGGGCGAGAAAAACTGTTTTTT. The genes are TRBV4-2 and TRBJ1-4; tentatively, D is TRBD1 (6 bases). The CDR3 length is 14 residues. The V and J ends lost 6 bases and 8 bases respectively, with 16 bases between them. The germline V gene encodes CDR1 LGHNA and CDR2 YNFKEQ.

The CDR3 DNA reads TGTGCCAGCAGTGAAAGCAGGGGGCTATCCCACGAGCAGTACTTC. This codes for CASSESRGLSHEQYF. The genes are TRBV28 and TRBJ2-7, with TRBD1 matching 8 bases. J lost 5 bases, V lost 5 bases, and 11 bases had no gene match. CDR1 is MDHEN and CDR2 is SYDVKM in the germline V gene. The CDR3 runs to 15 residues.